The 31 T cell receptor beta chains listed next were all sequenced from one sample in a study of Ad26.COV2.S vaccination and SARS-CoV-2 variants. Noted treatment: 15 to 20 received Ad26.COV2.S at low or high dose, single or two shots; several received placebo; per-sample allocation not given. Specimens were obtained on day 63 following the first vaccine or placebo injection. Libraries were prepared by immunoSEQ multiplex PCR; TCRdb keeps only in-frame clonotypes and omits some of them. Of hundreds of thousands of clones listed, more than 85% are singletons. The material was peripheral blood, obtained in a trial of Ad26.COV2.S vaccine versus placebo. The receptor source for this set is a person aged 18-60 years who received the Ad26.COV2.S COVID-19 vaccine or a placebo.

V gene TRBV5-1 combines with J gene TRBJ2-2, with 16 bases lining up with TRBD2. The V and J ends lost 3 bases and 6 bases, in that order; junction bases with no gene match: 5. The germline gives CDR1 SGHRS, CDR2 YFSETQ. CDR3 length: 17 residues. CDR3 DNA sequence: TGCGCCAGCAGCTCGGGACTAGCGGGAGGGTTGGCCGGGGAGCTGTTTTTT. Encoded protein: CASSSGLAGGLAGELFF.

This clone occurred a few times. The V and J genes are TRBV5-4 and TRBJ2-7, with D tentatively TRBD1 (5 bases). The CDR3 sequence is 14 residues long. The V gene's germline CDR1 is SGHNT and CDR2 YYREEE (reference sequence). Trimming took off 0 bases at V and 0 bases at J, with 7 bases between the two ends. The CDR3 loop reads CASSLDRSSYEQYF. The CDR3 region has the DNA TGTGCCAGCAGCTTGGACAGGAGCTCCTACGAGCAGTACTTC.

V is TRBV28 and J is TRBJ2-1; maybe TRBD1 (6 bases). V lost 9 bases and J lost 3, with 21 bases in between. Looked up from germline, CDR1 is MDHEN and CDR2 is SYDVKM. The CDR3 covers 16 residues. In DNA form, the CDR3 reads TGTGCCAGTAGAACAGGGACGGGGTTGCGCTACAATGAGCAGTTCTTC. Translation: CASRTGTGLRYNEQFF.

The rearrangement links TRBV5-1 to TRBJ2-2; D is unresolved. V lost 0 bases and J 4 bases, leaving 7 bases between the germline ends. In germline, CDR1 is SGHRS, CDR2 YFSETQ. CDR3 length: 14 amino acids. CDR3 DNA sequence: TGCGCCAGCAGCTTGGGACCCACCACCGGGGAGCTGTTTTTT. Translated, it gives CASSLGPTTGELFF.

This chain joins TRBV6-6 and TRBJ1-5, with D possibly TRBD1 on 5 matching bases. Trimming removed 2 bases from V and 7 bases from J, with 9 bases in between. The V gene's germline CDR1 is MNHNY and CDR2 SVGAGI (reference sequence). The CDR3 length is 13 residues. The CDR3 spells CASSYGDGQPQHF. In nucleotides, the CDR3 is TGTGCCAGCAGTTACGGGGACGGCCAGCCCCAGCATTTT.

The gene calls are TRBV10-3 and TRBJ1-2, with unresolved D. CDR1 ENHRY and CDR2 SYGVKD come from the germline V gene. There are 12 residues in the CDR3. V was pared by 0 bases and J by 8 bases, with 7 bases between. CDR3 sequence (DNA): TGTGCCATCAGTGAGTCTGTCCGGGGCTACACCTTC. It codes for CAISESVRGYTF.

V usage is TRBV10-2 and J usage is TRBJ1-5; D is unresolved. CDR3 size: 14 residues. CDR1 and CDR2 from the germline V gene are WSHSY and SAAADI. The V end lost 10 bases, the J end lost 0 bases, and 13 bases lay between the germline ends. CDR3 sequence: CATWTELSNQPQHF. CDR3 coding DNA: TGCGCCACATGGACCGAGCTTAGCAATCAGCCCCAGCATTTT.

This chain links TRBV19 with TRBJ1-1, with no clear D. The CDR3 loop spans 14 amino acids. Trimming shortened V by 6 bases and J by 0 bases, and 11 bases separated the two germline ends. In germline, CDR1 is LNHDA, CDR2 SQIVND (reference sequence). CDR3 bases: TGTGCCAGTAGCACTAGAACCCTGAACACTGAAGCTTTCTTT. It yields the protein CASSTRTLNTEAFF.

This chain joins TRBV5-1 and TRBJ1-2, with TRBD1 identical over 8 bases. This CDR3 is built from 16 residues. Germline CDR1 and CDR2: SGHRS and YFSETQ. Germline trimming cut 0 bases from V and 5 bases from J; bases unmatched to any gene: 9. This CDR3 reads CASSLGPRDRMYGYTF. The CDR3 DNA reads TGCGCCAGCAGCTTGGGGCCCCGGGACAGGATGTATGGCTACACCTTC.

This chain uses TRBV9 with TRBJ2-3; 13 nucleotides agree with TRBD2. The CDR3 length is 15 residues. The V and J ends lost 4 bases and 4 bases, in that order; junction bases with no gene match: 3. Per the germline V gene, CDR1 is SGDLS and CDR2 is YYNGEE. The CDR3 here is CASSPGLAGSDTQYF. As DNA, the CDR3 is TGTGCCAGCAGCCCGGGACTAGCGGGGTCAGATACGCAGTATTTT. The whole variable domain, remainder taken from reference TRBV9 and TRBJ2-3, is DSGVTQTPKHLITATGQRVTLRCSPRSGDLSVYWYQQSLDQGLQFLIQYYNGEERAKGNILERFSAQQFPDLHSELNLSSLELGDSALYFCASSPGLAGSDTQYFGPGTRLTVL.

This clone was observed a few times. The CDR3 protein is CASSESYEQYF. Here the CDR3 DNA reads TGTGCCAGCAGTGAATCCTACGAGCAGTACTTC. This sequence joins TRBV25-1 and TRBJ2-7; D is unclear. The CDR3 is 11 amino acids. V was clipped by 1 base and J by 2 bases, with 0 bases between them. Germline loops: CDR1 MGHDK, CDR2 SYGVNS.

In nucleotides, the CDR3 is TGTGCCAGCAGTTACCCAACACGTGAGCAGTTCTTC. It specifies CASSYPTREQFF. The gene calls are TRBV6-2 or TRBV6-3 and TRBJ2-1, with no clear D. Germline CDR1 reads MNHEY; CDR2 reads SVGEGT. The V and J ends lost 2 bases and 9 bases respectively, with 8 bases between them. The CDR3 extends over 12 amino acids.

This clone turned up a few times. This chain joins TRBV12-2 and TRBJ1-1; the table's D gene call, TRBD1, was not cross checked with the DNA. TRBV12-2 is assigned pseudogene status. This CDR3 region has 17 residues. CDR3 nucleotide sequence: TGTGCAAGTCGCTTACCTATCCCGGGACAGGGGAACACTGAAGCTTTCTTT. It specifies CASRLPIPGQGNTEAFF.

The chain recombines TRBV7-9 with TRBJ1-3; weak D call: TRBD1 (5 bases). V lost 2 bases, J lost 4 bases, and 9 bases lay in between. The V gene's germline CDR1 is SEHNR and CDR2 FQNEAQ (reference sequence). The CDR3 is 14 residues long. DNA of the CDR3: TGTGCCAGCAGCTTACGGGGGTCGGGAAACACCATATATTTT. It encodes CASSLRGSGNTIYF.

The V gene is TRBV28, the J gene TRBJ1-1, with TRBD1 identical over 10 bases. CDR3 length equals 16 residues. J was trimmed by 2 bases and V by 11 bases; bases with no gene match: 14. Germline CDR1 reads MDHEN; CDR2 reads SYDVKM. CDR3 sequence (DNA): TGTGCCTCCAGGTCCGGGACAGGGGACTTTAACACTGAAGCTTTCTTT. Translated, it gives CASRSGTGDFNTEAFF.

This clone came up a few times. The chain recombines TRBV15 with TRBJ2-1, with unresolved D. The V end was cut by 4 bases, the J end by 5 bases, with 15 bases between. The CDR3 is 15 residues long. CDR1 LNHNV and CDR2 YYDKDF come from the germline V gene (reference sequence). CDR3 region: CATSTRRSLDNEQFF. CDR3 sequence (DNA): TGTGCCACCAGCACCCGACGGAGCCTTGACAATGAGCAGTTCTTC.

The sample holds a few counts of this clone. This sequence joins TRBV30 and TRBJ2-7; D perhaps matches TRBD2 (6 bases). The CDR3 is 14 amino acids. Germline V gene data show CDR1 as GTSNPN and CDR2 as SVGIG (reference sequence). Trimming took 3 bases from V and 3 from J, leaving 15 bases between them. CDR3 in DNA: TGTGCCTGGAGCGGAGGCGGGGTGATCTACGAGCAGTACTTC. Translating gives CAWSGGGVIYEQYF.

CDR3 in amino acids: CASSEEGLGTGELFF. The CDR3 DNA reads as TGTGCCAGCAGTGAGGAGGGACTAGGTACCGGGGAGCTGTTTTTT. The J gene is TRBJ2-2, the V gene TRBV2; 8 bases agree with TRBD2. In germline, CDR1 is SNHLY, CDR2 FYNNEI. V was clipped by 3 bases and J by 5 bases; unmatched bases: 5. CDR3 length equals 15 residues.

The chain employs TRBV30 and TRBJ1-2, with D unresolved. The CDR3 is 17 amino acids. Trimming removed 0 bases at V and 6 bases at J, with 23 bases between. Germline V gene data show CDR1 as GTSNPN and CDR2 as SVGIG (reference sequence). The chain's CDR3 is CAWSVYSGDTRLHGYTF. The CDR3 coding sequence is TGTGCCTGGAGTGTATATTCGGGAGACACCCGGTTGCATGGCTACACCTTC.

The CDR3 region has the DNA TGTGCCAGTAGTATCTGGGGTAATGAGCAGTTCTTC. Residues: CASSIWGNEQFF. The rearrangement uses TRBV19 and TRBJ2-1, with D unclear. This CDR3 has 12 amino acids. CDR1 and CDR2 (germline): LNHDA, SQIVND (reference sequence). Trimming stripped 3 bases from V and 7 bases from J, with 7 bases between.

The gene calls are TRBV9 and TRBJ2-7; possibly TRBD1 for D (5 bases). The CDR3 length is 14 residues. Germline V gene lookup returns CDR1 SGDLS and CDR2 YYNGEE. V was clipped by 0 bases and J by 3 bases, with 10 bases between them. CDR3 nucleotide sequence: TGTGCCAGCAGCGTAGGTGCAGGGATCTACGAGCAGTACTTC. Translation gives CASSVGAGIYEQYF.

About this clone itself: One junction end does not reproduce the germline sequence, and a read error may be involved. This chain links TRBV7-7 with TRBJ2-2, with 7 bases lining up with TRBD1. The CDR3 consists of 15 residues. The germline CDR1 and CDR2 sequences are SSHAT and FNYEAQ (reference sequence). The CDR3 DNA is TGTGCTAGCAGCTTAGGGACAGCGAACACCGGGGAGCTGTTTTTT. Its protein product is CASSLGTANTGELFF.

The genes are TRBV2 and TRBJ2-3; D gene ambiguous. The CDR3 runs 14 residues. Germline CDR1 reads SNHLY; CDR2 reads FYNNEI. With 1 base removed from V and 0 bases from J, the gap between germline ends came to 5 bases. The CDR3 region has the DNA TGTGCCAGCAGTGAAGAGAGGAGCACAGATACGCAGTATTTT. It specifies CASSEERSTDTQYF.

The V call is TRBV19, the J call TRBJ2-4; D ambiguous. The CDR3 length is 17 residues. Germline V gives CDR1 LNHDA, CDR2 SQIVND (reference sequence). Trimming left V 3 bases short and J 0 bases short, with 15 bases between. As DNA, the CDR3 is TGTGCCAGTAGTATTCGGTGGGTGGAACTAGCCAAAAACATTCAGTACTTC. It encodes CASSIRWVELAKNIQYF.

The DNA of the CDR3 is TGTGCCAGTAGTCTCTCACAGGGTTTCTACGAGCAGTACTTC. It encodes CASSLSQGFYEQYF. The chain carries TRBV19 and TRBJ2-7, with D possibly matching TRBD1 (6 bases). CDR1 and CDR2 (germline): LNHDA, SQIVND (reference sequence). The V end was cut by 5 bases, the J end by 3 bases, with 14 bases between. The CDR3 consists of 14 residues.

Here the CDR3 reads CASSGRGQGSPLHF. The CDR3 bases are TGTGCCAGCAGCGGCAGGGGGCAGGGTTCACCCCTCCACTTT. The V call is TRBV9, the J call TRBJ1-6, with TRBD1 matching over 8 bases. The CDR3 is 14 amino acids. Trimming removed 3 bases from V and 9 bases from J; junction bases left unmatched: 5. CDR1 SGDLS and CDR2 YYNGEE come from the germline V gene.

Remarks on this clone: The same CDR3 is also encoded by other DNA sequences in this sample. The chain's CDR3 is CASSLVIGSYEQYF. CDR3 DNA sequence: TGCGCCAGCAGCTTGGTAATTGGATCCTACGAGCAGTACTTC. The genes are TRBV5-1 and TRBJ2-7; D not resolved. CDR1 is SGHRS and CDR2 is YFSETQ in the germline V gene. This CDR3 has 14 residues. V was cut by 0 bases and J by 1 base, with 8 bases left in between.

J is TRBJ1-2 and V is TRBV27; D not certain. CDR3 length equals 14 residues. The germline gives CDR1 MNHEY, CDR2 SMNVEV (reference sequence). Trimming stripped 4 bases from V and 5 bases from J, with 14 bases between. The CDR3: CASSSLGGGYGYTF. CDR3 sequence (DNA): TGTGCCAGCAGTTCTCTTGGAGGTGGATATGGCTACACCTTC.

Here the CDR3 DNA reads TGTGCCAGCCCAGGGTCCAATCAGCCCCAGCATTTT. Translation: CASPGSNQPQHF. The chain couples TRBV27 to TRBJ1-5; weak D call: TRBD1 (5 bases). V lost 8 bases, J lost 3 bases, and 8 bases lay in between. Germline V lookup: CDR1 MNHEY, CDR2 SMNVEV (reference sequence). This CDR3 region has 12 residues.

The chain's CDR3 is CASSVGANTGELFF. The CDR3 DNA reads as TGTGCCAGCAGCGTGGGGGCGAACACCGGGGAGCTGTTTTTT. The V gene is TRBV4-2, the J gene TRBJ2-2; D may match TRBD1 or TRBD2 (5 bases each). The V end was cut by 5 bases, the J end by 0 bases, with 7 bases between. The germline CDR1 and CDR2 sequences are LGHNA and YNFKEQ. This CDR3 contains 14 residues.

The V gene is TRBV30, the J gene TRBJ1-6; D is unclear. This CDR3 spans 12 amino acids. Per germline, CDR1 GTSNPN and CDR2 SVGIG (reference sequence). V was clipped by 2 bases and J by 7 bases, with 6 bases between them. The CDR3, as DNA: TGTGCCTGGAGTAGGCAAAATTCACCCCTCCACTTT. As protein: CAWSRQNSPLHF.